Below, 23 T cell receptor beta chains from the same sample are listed, as sequenced in a study of T cell changes during pregnancy in multiple sclerosis. Generated by immunoSEQ multiplex PCR, the TCRdb table keeps only in-frame clones and is missing some. Found here are about 110,000 clones, about 90% of them singletons; the top ten hold about 1.5%. This specimen consisted of peripheral blood, obtained before pregnancy. Receptors originate from a female donor with multiple sclerosis, enrolled in a pregnancy study.

This clone was observed once. The chain has TRBV14 and TRBJ2-7, with 7 bases lining up with TRBD1. Germline CDR1 reads SGHDN; CDR2 reads FVKESK. The CDR3 has 14 amino acids. J lost 0 bases, V lost 4 bases, and 3 bases had no gene match. This CDR3 is CASSPRDSSYEQYF. The CDR3 region has the DNA TGTGCCAGCAGCCCTCGGGACAGCTCCTACGAGCAGTACTTC.

The V call is TRBV7-3, the J call TRBJ2-3, with D perhaps TRBD1 (6 bases). Trimming took off 5 bases at V and 2 bases at J, with 8 bases between the two ends. This CDR3 is built from 13 residues. Germline V CDR1 and CDR2: SGHTA, FQGTGA. The CDR3 DNA follows: TGTGCCAGCAGCCCAGGGGCCACAGATACGCAGTATTTT. Translated, it gives CASSPGATDTQYF.

The V gene is TRBV5-1, the J gene TRBJ2-7; perhaps TRBD2 as D (5 bases). CDR1 and CDR2 (germline): SGHRS, YFSETQ. With 5 bases removed from V and 5 bases from J, the gap between germline ends came to 8 bases. This CDR3 has 11 amino acids. CDR3 sequence (DNA): TGCGCCAGCAGTAGAGGGAACGAGCAGTACTTC. Its protein is CASSRGNEQYF.

The chain employs TRBV29-1 and TRBJ1-3; TRBD1 matches 8 bases. This CDR3 has 14 amino acids. The junction had 9 bases not matched to a gene; V was cut back by 7 bases and J by 4 bases. Germline V lookup: CDR1 SQVTM, CDR2 ANQGSEA. CDR3 region: CSAGQGAWGNTIYF. The DNA of the CDR3 is TGCAGCGCTGGGCAGGGGGCTTGGGGAAACACCATATATTTT.

The gene calls are TRBV18 and TRBJ1-2; 9 bases line up with TRBD1. The CDR3 runs 17 residues. The J segment lost 4 bases and the V segment lost 2 bases, leaving 11 bases of the junction unmatched. Looked up from germline, CDR1 is KGHSH and CDR2 is LQKENI. CDR3 region: CASSPSLYRGLSYGYTF. The CDR3 DNA is TGTGCCAGCTCACCAAGTCTATACAGGGGGCTCTCCTATGGCTACACCTTC.

This chain uses TRBV10-3 with TRBJ2-3, with 8 bases that match TRBD1. Germline-derived CDR1 and CDR2 are ENHRY and SYGVKD. This CDR3 has 15 amino acids. The J segment lost 4 bases and the V segment lost 4 bases, leaving 7 bases of the junction unmatched. Here the CDR3 DNA reads TGTGCCATCAGTGGTGGGACAGGAGTGGCAGATACGCAGTATTTT. Amino acid sequence: CAISGGTGVADTQYF.

The chain uses TRBV27 and TRBJ2-5; tentative D call: TRBD2 (5 bases). The CDR3 is 13 residues long. Trimming pared 4 bases from V and 6 bases from J, leaving 12 bases between. Per the germline V gene, CDR1 is MNHEY and CDR2 is SMNVEV (reference sequence). The DNA of the CDR3 is TGTGCCAGCAGTTCAGCGAGAGGGAAGACCCAGTACTTC. Encoded protein: CASSSARGKTQYF.

The chain joins TRBV6-5 to TRBJ2-7; maybe TRBD2 (6 bases). Trimming cost V 5 bases and J 3 bases, with 8 bases left between them. The CDR3 totals 12 residues. Germline CDR1 is MNHEY and CDR2 is SVGAGI. CDR3 DNA sequence: TGTGCCAGCAGTCTCGGGGGCTACGAGCAGTACTTC. Its translation: CASSLGGYEQYF.

This clone was seen a single time. This rearrangement joins TRBV19 to TRBJ1-3, with D unclear. The CDR3 extends over 14 amino acids. Germline V CDR1 and CDR2: LNHDA, SQIVND (reference sequence). Trimming removed 3 bases at V and 2 bases at J, with 8 bases between. CDR3 protein: CASSIGGTGNTIYF. DNA of the CDR3: TGTGCCAGTAGTATTGGAGGGACTGGAAACACCATATATTTT.

This sequence joins TRBV9 and TRBJ2-2; D is uncertain. The CDR3 totals 14 residues. Looked up from germline, CDR1 is SGDLS and CDR2 is YYNGEE. Trimming shortened V by 0 bases and J by 6 bases, and 9 bases separated the two germline ends. CDR3 bases: TGTGCCAGCAGCGTAGCCTATTTCCCCGGGGAGCTGTTTTTT. Its protein is CASSVAYFPGELFF.

The V and J genes are TRBV10-1 and TRBJ2-1; 10 bases fit TRBD2. The CDR3 is 15 amino acids. Germline CDR1 is WNHNN and CDR2 is SYGVQD (reference sequence). The J segment lost 5 bases and the V segment lost 8 bases, leaving 9 bases of the junction unmatched. CDR3 nucleotide sequence: TGCGCCAGCCCAATTGGACTAGCGGTCGACAATGAGCAGTTCTTC. This sequence encodes CASPIGLAVDNEQFF.

V is TRBV6-1 and J is TRBJ2-7; 7 bases map to TRBD1. The junction had 11 bases not matched to a gene; V was cut back by 6 bases and J by 3 bases. From germline, CDR1 is MNHNS and CDR2 SASEGT. The CDR3 extends over 15 amino acids. The CDR3: CASRRGTTGDYEQYF. For the CDR3, the DNA is TGTGCCAGCAGGAGGGGGACCACAGGGGACTACGAGCAGTACTTC.

This sequence joins TRBV5-4 and TRBJ2-7, with 12 bases matching TRBD2. Unmatched junction bases numbered 4, after V lost 0 bases and J lost 6 bases. CDR1 and CDR2 from the germline V gene are SGHNT and YYREEE (reference sequence). This CDR3 has 15 residues. The CDR3 sequence is CASSLGLAGATEQYF. CDR3 DNA: TGTGCCAGCAGCTTGGGACTAGCGGGAGCCACCGAGCAGTACTTC.

This clone was recorded a few times. The chain recombines TRBV4-3 with TRBJ1-1; 7 bases fit TRBD1. The CDR3 consists of 16 residues. Trimming cost V 1 base and J 0 bases; bases outside gene matches: 5. Per germline, CDR1 LGHNA and CDR2 YSLEER. The CDR3 spells CASSQASGQMNTEAFF. The CDR3 region has the DNA TGCGCCAGCAGCCAAGCATCGGGACAGATGAACACTGAAGCTTTCTTT.

This sequence joins TRBV7-6 and TRBJ2-2, with 11 bases that match TRBD1. Germline CDR1 is SGHVS and CDR2 is FNYEAQ. V gave up 1 base and J gave up 8 bases; unmatched junction bases: 6. The CDR3 runs 16 residues. This CDR3 reads CASSLGTGGTAGELFF. The CDR3 coding sequence is TGTGCCAGCAGCTTAGGGACAGGGGGCACGGCGGGGGAGCTGTTTTTT.

This clone was seen more than once but under ten times. The chain links TRBV11-2 to TRBJ2-4; maybe TRBD2 (7 bases). Trimming removed 5 bases from V and 2 bases from J, with 13 bases in between. Germline loops: CDR1 SGHAT, CDR2 FQNNGV. The CDR3 sequence is 15 residues long. CDR3 coding DNA: TGTGCCAGCAGCCGAGGGGGAGGGACCAAAAACATTCAGTACTTC. Its protein is CASSRGGGTKNIQYF.

This clone occurred once. The chain employs TRBV2 and TRBJ1-4; D possibly corresponds to TRBD1 (5 bases). Deletions cut 9 bases from V and 3 bases from J, with 14 bases between. This CDR3 has 14 amino acids. From germline, CDR1 is SNHLY and CDR2 FYNNEI. Here the CDR3 DNA reads TGTGCCAGTTACCGGGGGGTTTCTAATGAAAAACTGTTTTTT. As protein: CASYRGVSNEKLFF.

The chain joins TRBV7-6 to TRBJ2-7; D is possibly TRBD2 (5 bases). The V gene's germline CDR1 is SGHVS and CDR2 FNYEAQ. This CDR3 spans 15 amino acids. V dropped 1 base and J dropped 2 bases, with 12 bases sitting between them. This CDR3 reads CASSLVVGETYEQYF. The DNA of the CDR3 is TGTGCCAGCAGCTTAGTAGTTGGGGAGACCTACGAGCAGTACTTC.

The V gene is TRBV4-3, the J gene TRBJ1-2, with 10 positions matching TRBD1. In germline, CDR1 is LGHNA, CDR2 YSLEER. The junction had 10 bases not matched to a gene; V was cut back by 0 bases and J by 6 bases. This CDR3 has 17 amino acids. Here the CDR3 DNA reads TGCGCCAGCAGCCAAGAAAGTGCGGGACAGGGGCGAGATGGCTACACCTTC. Translating gives CASSQESAGQGRDGYTF.

This chain uses TRBV6-6 with TRBJ1-2; TRBD1 is a possible D gene (5 bases). Trimming took 0 bases from V and 3 from J, leaving 8 bases between them. There are 14 residues in the CDR3. Germline-derived CDR1 and CDR2 are MNHNY and SVGAGI (reference sequence). The CDR3 nucleotides read TGTGCCAGCAGTTACTCGAGACAGTACTATGGCTACACCTTC. Its protein product is CASSYSRQYYGYTF.

The V and J genes are TRBV7-2 and TRBJ1-3; no definite D call. Trimming cost V 3 bases and J 2 bases, with 8 bases left between them. This CDR3 is built from 14 residues. Germline values: CDR1 SGHTA, CDR2 FQGNSA. The chain's CDR3 is CASSLFGTGNTIYF. DNA of the CDR3: TGTGCCAGCAGCTTGTTCGGGACTGGAAACACCATATATTTT.

J is TRBJ2-7 and V is TRBV7-9; D remains ambiguous. Looked up from germline, CDR1 is SEHNR and CDR2 is FQNEAQ (reference sequence). Between the trimmed V and J ends, which lost 7 bases and 0 bases, there was a span of 7 bases. The length of the CDR3 is 12 residues. The CDR3 DNA follows: TGTGCCAGCACCTCAGGCTCCTACGAGCAGTACTTC. Translated: CASTSGSYEQYF.

The V and J genes are TRBV6-5 and TRBJ2-5; D is undetermined. CDR1 is MNHEY, CDR2 SVGAGI, per germline. The V gene lost 2 bases and the J gene lost 4 bases, with 8 bases spanning the gap. The CDR3 sequence is 13 residues long. The CDR3 sequence: CASSYGLIETQYF. The CDR3 coding sequence is TGTGCCAGCAGTTACGGGCTAATAGAGACCCAGTACTTC.